This T cell receptor beta chain was observed in a study of blood T cell repertoires in COVID-19. This table comes from immunoSEQ multiplex PCR, and its TCRdb copy is limited to in-frame clones, with some not included. The sample carries 250,000 to 350,000 clones, about 88% recorded once. The CDR3 is 15 residues long. Germline V gene lookup returns CDR1 MRHNA and CDR2 SNTAGT. Trimming pared 7 bases from V and 0 bases from J, leaving 15 bases between. The sequencing sample was made of PBMCs or T cells enriched from blood (not recorded which). This sequence was found in a man in his sixties who had recovered from COVID-19. The chain uses TRBV6-4 and TRBJ1-1, with D tentatively TRBD1 (5 bases). The CDR3 region is CASNPGGSMNTEAFF. For the CDR3, the DNA is TGTGCCAGCAACCCGGGGGGGAGTATGAACACTGAAGCTTTCTTT.